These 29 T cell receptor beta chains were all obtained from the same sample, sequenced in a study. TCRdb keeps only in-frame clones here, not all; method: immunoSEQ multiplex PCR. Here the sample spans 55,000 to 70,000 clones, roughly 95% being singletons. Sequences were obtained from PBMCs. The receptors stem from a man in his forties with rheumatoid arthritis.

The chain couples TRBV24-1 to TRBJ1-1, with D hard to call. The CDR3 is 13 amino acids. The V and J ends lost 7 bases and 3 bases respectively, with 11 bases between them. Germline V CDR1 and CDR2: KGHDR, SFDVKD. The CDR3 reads CATRGVGYTEAFF. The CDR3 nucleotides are TGTGCCACCAGGGGCGTGGGATACACTGAAGCTTTCTTT.

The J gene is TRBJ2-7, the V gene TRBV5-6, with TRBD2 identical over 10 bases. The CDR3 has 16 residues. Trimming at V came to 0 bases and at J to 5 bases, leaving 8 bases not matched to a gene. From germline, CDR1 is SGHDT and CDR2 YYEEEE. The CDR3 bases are TGTGCCAGCAGCTTGGCCGCTAGCGGGAGTCACCACGAGCAGTACTTC. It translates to CASSLAASGSHHEQYF.

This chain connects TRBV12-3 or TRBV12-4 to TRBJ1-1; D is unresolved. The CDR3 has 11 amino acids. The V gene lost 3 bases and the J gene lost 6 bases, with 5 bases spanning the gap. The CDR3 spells CASSFVSEAFF. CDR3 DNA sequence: TGTGCCAGCAGTTTTGTGTCTGAAGCTTTCTTT.

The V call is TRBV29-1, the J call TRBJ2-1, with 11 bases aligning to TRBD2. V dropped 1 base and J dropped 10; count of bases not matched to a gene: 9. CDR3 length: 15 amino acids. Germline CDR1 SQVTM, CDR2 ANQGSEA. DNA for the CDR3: TGCAGCGTTGAAGCGCGTCTAGCGGGAGGCAAGGAGCAGTTCTTC. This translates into CSVEARLAGGKEQFF.

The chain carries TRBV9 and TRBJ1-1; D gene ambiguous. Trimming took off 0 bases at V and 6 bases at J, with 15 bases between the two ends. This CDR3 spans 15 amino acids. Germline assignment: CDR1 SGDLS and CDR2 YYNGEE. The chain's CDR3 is CASSVVTPGWAEAFF. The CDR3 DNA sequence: TGTGCCAGCAGCGTAGTAACGCCCGGGTGGGCTGAAGCTTTCTTT. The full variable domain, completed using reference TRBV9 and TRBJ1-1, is DSGVTQTPKHLITATGQRVTLRCSPRSGDLSVYWYQQSLDQGLQFLIQYYNGEERAKGNILERFSAQQFPDLHSELNLSSLELGDSALYFCASSVVTPGWAEAFFGQGTRLTVV.

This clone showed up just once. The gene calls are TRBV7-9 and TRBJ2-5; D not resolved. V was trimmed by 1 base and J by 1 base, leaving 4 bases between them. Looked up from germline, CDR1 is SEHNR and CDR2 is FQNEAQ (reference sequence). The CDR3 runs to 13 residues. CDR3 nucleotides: TGTGCCAGCAGCTTAGTTCTCCAAGAGACCCAGTACTTC. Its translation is CASSLVLQETQYF.

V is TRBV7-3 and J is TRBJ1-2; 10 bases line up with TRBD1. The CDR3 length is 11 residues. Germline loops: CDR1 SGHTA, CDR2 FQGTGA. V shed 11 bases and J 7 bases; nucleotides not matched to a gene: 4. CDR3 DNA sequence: TGTGCCGGGACAGGGGTAGCTGGCTACACCTTC. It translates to CAGTGVAGYTF.

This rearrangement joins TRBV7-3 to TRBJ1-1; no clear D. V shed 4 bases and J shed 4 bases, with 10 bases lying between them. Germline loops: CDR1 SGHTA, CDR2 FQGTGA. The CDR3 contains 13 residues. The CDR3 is CASSSGRTTEAFF. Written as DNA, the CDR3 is TGTGCCAGCAGCTCTGGCAGGACCACTGAAGCTTTCTTT.

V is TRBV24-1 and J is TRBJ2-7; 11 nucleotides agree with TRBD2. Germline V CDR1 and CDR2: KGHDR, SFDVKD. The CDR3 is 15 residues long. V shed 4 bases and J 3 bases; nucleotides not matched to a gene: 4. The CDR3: CATSESSGRIYEQYF. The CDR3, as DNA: TGTGCCACCAGTGAGTCTAGCGGGAGGATCTACGAGCAGTACTTC.

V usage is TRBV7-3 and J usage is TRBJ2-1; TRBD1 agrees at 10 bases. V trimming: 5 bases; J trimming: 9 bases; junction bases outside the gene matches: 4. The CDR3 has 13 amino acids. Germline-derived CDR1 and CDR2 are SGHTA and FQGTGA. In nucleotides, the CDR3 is TGTGCCAGCAGCATGACAGGGGGCAGTGAGCAGTTCTTC. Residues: CASSMTGGSEQFF.

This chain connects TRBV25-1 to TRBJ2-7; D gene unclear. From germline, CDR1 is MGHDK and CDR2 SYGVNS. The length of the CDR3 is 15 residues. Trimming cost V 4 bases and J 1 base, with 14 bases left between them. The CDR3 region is CASSVGGLASYEQYF. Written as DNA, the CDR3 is TGTGCCAGCAGTGTAGGCGGTCTGGCGTCCTACGAGCAGTACTTC.

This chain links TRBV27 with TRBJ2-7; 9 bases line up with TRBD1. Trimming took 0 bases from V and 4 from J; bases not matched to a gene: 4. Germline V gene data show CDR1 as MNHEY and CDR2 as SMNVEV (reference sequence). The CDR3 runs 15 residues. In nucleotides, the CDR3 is TGTGCCAGCAGTTTATCGGGACAGGGTGGATACGAGCAGTACTTC. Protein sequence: CASSLSGQGGYEQYF.

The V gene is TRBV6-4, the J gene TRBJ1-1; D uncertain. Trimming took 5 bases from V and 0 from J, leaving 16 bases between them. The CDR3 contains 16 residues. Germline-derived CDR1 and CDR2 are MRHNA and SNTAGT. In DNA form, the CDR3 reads TGTGCCAGCAGTAGGCCGGGAGAGGGTATGAACACTGAAGCTTTCTTT. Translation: CASSRPGEGMNTEAFF.

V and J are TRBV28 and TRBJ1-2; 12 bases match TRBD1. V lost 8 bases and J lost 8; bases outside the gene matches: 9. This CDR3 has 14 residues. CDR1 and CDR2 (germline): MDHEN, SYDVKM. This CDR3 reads CASRTGTGGAGYTF. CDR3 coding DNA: TGTGCCAGCCGTACCGGGACAGGGGGCGCGGGCTACACCTTC.

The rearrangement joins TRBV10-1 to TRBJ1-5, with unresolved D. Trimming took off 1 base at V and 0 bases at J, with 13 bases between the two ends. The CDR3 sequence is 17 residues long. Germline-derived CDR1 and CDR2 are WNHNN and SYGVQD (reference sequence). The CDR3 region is CASSEFWRGHSNQPQHF. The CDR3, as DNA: TGCGCCAGCAGTGAGTTCTGGAGAGGTCATAGCAATCAGCCCCAGCATTTT.

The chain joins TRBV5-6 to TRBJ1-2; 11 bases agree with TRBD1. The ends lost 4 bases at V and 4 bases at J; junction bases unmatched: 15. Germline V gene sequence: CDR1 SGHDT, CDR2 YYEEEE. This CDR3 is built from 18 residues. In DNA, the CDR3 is TGTGCCAGCAGCGCGTACCGGGACAGGGGGTCCCTAAGCTATGGCTACACCTTC. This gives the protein CASSAYRDRGSLSYGYTF.

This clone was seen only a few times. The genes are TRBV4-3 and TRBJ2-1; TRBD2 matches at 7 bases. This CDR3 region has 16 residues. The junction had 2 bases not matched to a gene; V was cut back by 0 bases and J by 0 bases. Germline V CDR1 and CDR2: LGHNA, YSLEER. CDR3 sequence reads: CASSQDWTSSYNEQFF. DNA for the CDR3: TGCGCCAGCAGCCAAGACTGGACTAGCTCCTACAATGAGCAGTTCTTC.

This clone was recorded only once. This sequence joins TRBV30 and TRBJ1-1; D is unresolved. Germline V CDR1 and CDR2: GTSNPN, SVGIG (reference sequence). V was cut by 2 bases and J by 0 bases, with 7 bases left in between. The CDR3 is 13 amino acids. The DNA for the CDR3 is TGTGCCTGGAGTTCCGGGGTGAACACTGAAGCTTTCTTT. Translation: CAWSSGVNTEAFF.

CDR3 nucleotides: TGTGCCAGTAGTATAAAAGGGGGCAATCAGCCCCAGCATTTT. Protein: CASSIKGGNQPQHF. This sequence joins TRBV19 and TRBJ1-5; TRBD1 is a possible D gene (5 bases). This CDR3 region has 14 residues. Germline assignment: CDR1 LNHDA and CDR2 SQIVND (reference sequence). V lost 2 bases and J lost 2, with 7 bases in between.

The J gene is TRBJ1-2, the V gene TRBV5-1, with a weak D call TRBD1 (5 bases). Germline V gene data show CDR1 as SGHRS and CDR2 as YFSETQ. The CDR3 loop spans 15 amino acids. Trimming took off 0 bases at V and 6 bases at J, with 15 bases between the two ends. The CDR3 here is CASSLDGRESDGYTF. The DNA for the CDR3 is TGCGCCAGCAGCTTGGATGGCAGGGAATCGGATGGCTACACCTTC.

CDR3 DNA sequence: TGTGCCAGCAGCCAAGATACCGGGACAGTCTATGGCTACACCTTC. Its translation: CASSQDTGTVYGYTF. The chain combines TRBV4-2 with TRBJ1-2, with 7 nucleotides matching TRBD1. V lost 0 bases, J lost 4 bases, and 5 bases stayed unmatched. This CDR3 contains 15 residues. Germline V lookup: CDR1 LGHNA, CDR2 YNFKEQ.

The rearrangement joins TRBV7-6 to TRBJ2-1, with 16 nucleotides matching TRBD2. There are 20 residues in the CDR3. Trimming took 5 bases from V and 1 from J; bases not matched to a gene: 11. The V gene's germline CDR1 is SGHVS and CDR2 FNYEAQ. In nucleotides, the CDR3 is TGTGCCAGCAGCCCGAAGCCGGGACTAGCGGGAGGGCCATCCTACAATGAGCAGTTCTTC. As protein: CASSPKPGLAGGPSYNEQFF.

The CDR3 nucleotides read TGTGCCAGCAGCTTTCGACAAGTCAATGAGCAGTTCTTC. Translating gives CASSFRQVNEQFF. The rearrangement joins TRBV11-2 to TRBJ2-1; D is unclear. The germline V and J ends were trimmed by 3 bases and 6 bases, with 9 bases remaining between them. The CDR3 contains 13 residues. Germline assignment: CDR1 SGHAT and CDR2 FQNNGV.

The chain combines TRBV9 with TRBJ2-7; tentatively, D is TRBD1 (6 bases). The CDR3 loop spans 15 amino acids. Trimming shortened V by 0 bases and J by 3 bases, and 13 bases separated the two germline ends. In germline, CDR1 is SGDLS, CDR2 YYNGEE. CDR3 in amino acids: CASSVGFGRGYEQYF. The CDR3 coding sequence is TGTGCCAGCAGCGTAGGTTTCGGCAGGGGCTACGAGCAGTACTTC.

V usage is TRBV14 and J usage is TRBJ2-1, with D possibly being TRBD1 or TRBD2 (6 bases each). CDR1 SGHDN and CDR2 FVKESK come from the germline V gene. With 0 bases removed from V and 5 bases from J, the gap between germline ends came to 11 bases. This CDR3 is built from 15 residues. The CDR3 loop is CASSQERGEDNEQFF. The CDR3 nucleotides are TGTGCCAGCAGCCAAGAGAGGGGGGAAGACAATGAGCAGTTCTTC.

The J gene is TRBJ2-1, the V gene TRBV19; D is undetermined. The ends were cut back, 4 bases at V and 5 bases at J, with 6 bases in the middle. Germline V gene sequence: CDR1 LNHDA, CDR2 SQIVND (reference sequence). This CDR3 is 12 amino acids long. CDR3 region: CASSTLNNEQFF. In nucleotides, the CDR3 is TGTGCCAGTAGTACGCTAAACAATGAGCAGTTCTTC.

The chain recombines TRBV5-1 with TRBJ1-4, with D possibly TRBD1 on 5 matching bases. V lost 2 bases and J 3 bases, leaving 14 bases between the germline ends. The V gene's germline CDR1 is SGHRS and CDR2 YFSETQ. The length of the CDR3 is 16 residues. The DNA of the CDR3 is TGCGCCAGCAGCTTCGGGGCCCACGACGCTAATGAAAAACTGTTTTTT. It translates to CASSFGAHDANEKLFF.

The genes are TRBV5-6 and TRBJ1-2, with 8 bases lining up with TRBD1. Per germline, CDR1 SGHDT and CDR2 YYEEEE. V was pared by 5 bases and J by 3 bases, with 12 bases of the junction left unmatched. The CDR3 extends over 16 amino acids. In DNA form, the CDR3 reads TGTGCCAGCAGTCGAGGATTCAGGGGGCAGGACTATGGCTACACCTTC. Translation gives CASSRGFRGQDYGYTF.

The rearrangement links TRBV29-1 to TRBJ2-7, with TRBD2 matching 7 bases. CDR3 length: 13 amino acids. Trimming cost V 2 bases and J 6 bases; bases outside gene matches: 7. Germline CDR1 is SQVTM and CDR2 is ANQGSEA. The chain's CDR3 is CSVETREGPEQYF. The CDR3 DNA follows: TGCAGCGTTGAAACTAGGGAGGGGCCCGAGCAGTACTTC.